Each of the 20 T cell receptor beta chains below was sequenced from the same sample in a study of T cells in Graves' hyperthyroidism and ophthalmopathy. Amplification targeted TCR beta CDR3 regions from RNA transcripts. Primed by the HTBI set, a first-round RT-PCR was run on the TCR CDR3. TCRdb reprocessed the multiplex PCR reads via MiXCR and lists one record per CDR3 protein. The sample contains about 640,000 distinct CDR3 sequences, about 45% of which appear only once. Source material: peripheral blood or thyroid tissue (not recorded which). The receptors originated from an adult man with Graves' disease, either hyperthyroidism or ophthalmopathy (not recorded which).

In its sample, this clonotype was seen a few times. The chain has TRBV20-1 and TRBJ2-7; 12 bases fit TRBD2. From germline, CDR1 is DFQATT and CDR2 SNEGSKA (reference sequence). The CDR3 totals 13 residues. J was trimmed by 6 bases and V by 7 bases; bases with no gene match: 7. CDR3 bases: TGCAGTGTGCTAGCGGGAGGGCCCGGCGAGCAGTACTTC. Encoded protein: CSVLAGGPGEQYF.

V is TRBV20-1 and J is TRBJ1-5, with 8 bases matching TRBD1. V shed 1 base, J shed 1 base, and the junction held 6 bases outside the gene matches. The length of the CDR3 is 16 residues. From germline, CDR1 is DFQATT and CDR2 SNEGSKA (reference sequence). CDR3 sequence reads: CSARVSGGTSNQPQHF. CDR3 bases: TGCAGTGCTAGAGTGTCAGGGGGCACGAGCAATCAGCCCCAGCATTTT.

In regard to this clonotype: One junction end disagrees with the germline gene, perhaps due to a read error. The rearrangement uses TRBV19 and TRBJ1-1; 7 bases are shared with TRBD1. CDR1 is LNHDA, CDR2 SQIVND, per germline (reference sequence). There are 13 residues in the CDR3. The CDR3 protein is CASNEGQDTEAIF. For the CDR3, the DNA is TGTGCCAGTAACGAAGGACAGGACACTGAAGCTATCTTT.

V usage is TRBV10-3 and J usage is TRBJ2-5; TRBD1 matches at 11 bases. Germline CDR1 is ENHRY and CDR2 is SYGVKD. Unmatched junction bases numbered 4, after V lost 6 bases and J lost 1 base. This CDR3 is built from 15 residues. DNA for the CDR3: TGTGCCATCAGCGTAGGGACAGGGGGCCAAGAGACCCAGTACTTC. Its translation is CAISVGTGGQETQYF.

This rearrangement joins TRBV2 to TRBJ1-4; weak D call: TRBD1 (5 bases). Germline V gene lookup returns CDR1 SNHLY and CDR2 FYNNEI. V lost 6 bases, J lost 4 bases, and 21 bases lay in between. This CDR3 region has 17 residues. Here the CDR3 reads CASRKIGDPRSNEKLFF. Here the CDR3 DNA reads TGTGCCAGCAGGAAGATAGGGGATCCCAGGAGTAATGAAAAACTGTTTTTT.

A note on this clonotype: A much larger clone lies one base from this, so it may be a read error. V gene TRBV10-3 combines with J gene TRBJ1-1; a weak D match, TRBD1 (6 bases). CDR1 is ENHRY and CDR2 is SYGVKD in the germline V gene. The CDR3 has 15 amino acids. CDR3 DNA sequence: TGTGCCATCGGTGAGTCGACTGGGGGCGCCACTGAAGCTTTCTTT. This sequence encodes CAIGESTGGATEAFF.

This clonotype appeared many times. J is TRBJ2-5 and V is TRBV7-8, with D unclear. The V gene's germline CDR1 is SGHVS and CDR2 FQNEAQ. V lost 1 base and J 3 bases, leaving 15 bases between the germline ends. The CDR3 is made up of 16 amino acids. DNA of the CDR3: TGTGCCAGCAGCTTAGTCTGGCCTAACGGAGAAGAGACCCAGTACTTC. This gives the protein CASSLVWPNGEETQYF.

Only one count was recorded for this clonotype. Possible read error: a much larger clone is one base away. The chain joins TRBV25-1 to TRBJ2-5; D may be TRBD1 or TRBD2 (5 bases each). Looked up from germline, CDR1 is MGHDK and CDR2 is SYGVNS. The CDR3 extends over 13 amino acids. Trimming took off 7 bases at V and 6 bases at J, with 15 bases between the two ends. In nucleotides, the CDR3 is TGTGCCAGCACCGGGACGAAAATCAAGACCCAGTACTTC. This translates into CASTGTKIKTQYF.

The rearrangement links TRBV7-2 to TRBJ2-7, with D uncertain. Trimming left V 2 bases short and J 0 bases short, with 11 bases between. Germline V gene data show CDR1 as SGHTA and CDR2 as FQGNSA. This CDR3 region has 15 residues. The CDR3 DNA reads as TGTACCAGCAGCTTAAAGGGCGGCGGCTCCTACGAGCAGTACTTC. Its protein product is CTSSLKGGGSYEQYF.

The chain links TRBV7-8 to TRBJ2-7, with 7 bases lining up with TRBD1. Germline lookup yields CDR1 SGHVS and CDR2 FQNEAQ. Losses at the gene ends were 6 bases for V and 2 bases for J; bases not matched to a gene: 7. This CDR3 has 14 amino acids. CDR3 sequence: CASRTTGATYEQYF. The CDR3 bases are TGTGCCAGCAGGACAACAGGGGCGACCTACGAGCAGTACTTC. Variable domain in full (rest from reference TRBV7-8 and TRBJ2-7): GAGVSQSPRYKVAKRGQDVALRCDPISGHVSLFWYQQALGQGPEFLTYFQNEAQLDKSGLPSDRFFAERPEGSVSTLKIQRTQQEDSAVYLCASRTTGATYEQYFGPGTRLTVT.

In this sample, this clonotype turned up many times. The chain combines TRBV25-1 with TRBJ2-7; 11 bases are a match to TRBD2. CDR1 and CDR2 (germline): MGHDK, SYGVNS. This CDR3 is built from 14 residues. V lost 7 bases, J lost 3 bases, and 5 bases stayed unmatched. The CDR3 protein is CASNSGTSGYEQYF. In DNA form, the CDR3 reads TGTGCCAGCAACTCCGGGACTAGCGGCTACGAGCAGTACTTC.

A word on this clonotype: A much larger clone sits a single nucleotide away, making a read error possible. J is TRBJ1-1 and V is TRBV6-1, with D tentatively TRBD1 (5 bases). The germline V gene encodes CDR1 MNHNS and CDR2 SASEGT. V was clipped by 3 bases and J by 1 base, with 15 bases between them. CDR3 length: 16 amino acids. CDR3 sequence (DNA): TGTGCCAGCAGTGAGGCGGGGCAGATGCGGAACACTGAAGCTTTCTTT. Its translation is CASSEAGQMRNTEAFF.

A remark on this clonotype: The conserved phenylalanine or tryptophan normally closing the CDR3 is absent here, so this likely arose from a read error. The chain couples TRBV12-3 or TRBV12-4 to TRBJ1-1, with no clear D. This CDR3 comprises 13 residues. V was trimmed by 3 bases and J by 4 bases, leaving 9 bases between them. CDR3 sequence reads: CASSLGGGTEAFL. In DNA form, the CDR3 reads TGTGCCAGCAGTTTGGGAGGTGGCACTGAAGCTTTCCTT.

This clonotype showed up just a few times. The rearrangement links TRBV20-1 to TRBJ2-7, with TRBD1 identical over 10 bases. From germline, CDR1 is DFQATT and CDR2 SNEGSKA (reference sequence). V lost 3 bases to trimming and J lost 2 bases; unmatched junction nucleotides: 1. This CDR3 region has 13 residues. CDR3 sequence (DNA): TGCAGTGCTAGGACAGGGGGCCCCTACGAGCAGTACTTC. Protein sequence: CSARTGGPYEQYF.

The chain couples TRBV10-3 to TRBJ1-6; 10 nucleotides agree with TRBD1. The V gene's germline CDR1 is ENHRY and CDR2 SYGVKD. Germline trimming cut 8 bases from V and 5 bases from J; bases unmatched to any gene: 6. CDR3 length equals 15 residues. The CDR3 sequence: CAIGSGTGDNSPLHF. CDR3 in DNA: TGTGCCATCGGATCCGGGACAGGGGATAATTCACCCCTCCACTTT.

This clonotype was counted ten times or more. The chain is built from TRBV7-9 and TRBJ1-1, with a weak D call TRBD1 (5 bases). This CDR3 is built from 14 residues. Germline lookup yields CDR1 SEHNR and CDR2 FQNEAQ (reference sequence). V lost 5 bases and J 0 bases, leaving 10 bases between the germline ends. The CDR3 DNA reads as TGTGCCAGCAGCCGACAGATCATGAACACTGAAGCTTTCTTT. It codes for CASSRQIMNTEAFF.

On this clonotype itself: Possible read error: a much larger clone is one base away. The V gene is TRBV7-9, the J gene TRBJ1-6; D not certain. Between the trimmed V and J ends, which lost 5 bases and 3 bases, there was a span of 8 bases. The CDR3 sequence is 14 residues long. Germline-derived CDR1 and CDR2 are SEHNR and FQNEAQ (reference sequence). The CDR3 nucleotides are TGTGCCAGCAGCATAGGCAACTATAATTCACCCCTCCACTTT. This encodes CASSIGNYNSPLHF.

The V gene is TRBV7-9, the J gene TRBJ2-5, with 8 bases aligning to TRBD2. CDR1 and CDR2 (germline): SEHNR, FQNEAQ (reference sequence). The CDR3 length is 16 residues. The V segment lost 4 bases and the J segment 5 bases; nucleotides outside the gene matches: 12. The CDR3, as DNA: TGTGCCAGCAGCTCGGGGGGGAGTGGCGCTTGGGAGACCCAGTACTTC. Protein sequence: CASSSGGSGAWETQYF.

This chain links TRBV7-8 with TRBJ1-5, with a weak D call TRBD1 (6 bases). The CDR3 totals 14 residues. Germline V gives CDR1 SGHVS, CDR2 FQNEAQ. Trimming removed 6 bases from V and 6 bases from J, with 15 bases in between. In DNA form, the CDR3 reads TGTGCCAGCAGACCGGGGGGCACGGGTCAGCCCCAGCATTTT. This sequence encodes CASRPGGTGQPQHF.

Details on this clonotype: A read error is likely, as this CDR3 ends without the conserved phenylalanine or tryptophan. The limits of the CDR3 on the DNA are not certain, so only TCRdb's listed CDR3 is given. V usage is TRBV29-1 and J usage is TRBJ1-4; the table's D gene call, TRBD1, was not cross checked with the DNA. Looked up from germline, CDR1 is SQVTM and CDR2 is ANQGSEA. The CDR3 comprises 9 residues, both ends counted. This CDR3 is CSVGTGGNY.